The rows below give T cell receptor beta chains drawn from one sample of a study of cytomegalovirus exposure and HLA in healthy donors. Data came from immunoSEQ multiplex PCR; TCRdb stores just in-frame clones and leaves some out. The table includes 160,000 or so clones, more than 75% detected once. The sequencing input was PBMCs. All receptors come from a man between 18 and 29 years old in good health and CMV-seronegative. The CDR3 runs from the conserved cysteine through the conserved F or W. Fields, in order: D gene, J gene, V gene, clone size, CDR3 DNA, CDR3 protein. The D gene is left open where the match is weak. Clone size is stated in some rows and not others, as once, few, many or a class when expanded.

d_gene: NA
j_gene: TRBJ1-2
v_gene: TRBV4-1
abundance: NA
CDR3nt: TGCGCCAGCAGAGAAATTTCAGGGGACGGCTACACCTTC
CDR3aa: CASREISGDGYTF

d_gene: TRBD2
j_gene: TRBJ2-5
v_gene: TRBV11-1
abundance: NA
CDR3nt: TGTGCCAGCAGCTTAGTTCCCCTACGTAGCGGGGGGGTCCAGACCCAGTACTTC
CDR3aa: CASSLVPLRSGGVQTQYF

d_gene: NA
j_gene: TRBJ2-3
v_gene: TRBV5-1
abundance: NA
CDR3nt: TGCGCCAGCAGCTTGGCCCCGAGCACAGATACGCAGTATTTT
CDR3aa: CASSLAPSTDTQYF

d_gene: TRBD2
j_gene: TRBJ2-7
v_gene: TRBV6-5
abundance: NA
CDR3nt: TGTGCCAGCAGTTACTCGTTAGCGGGAGTGAACGAGCAGTACTTC
CDR3aa: CASSYSLAGVNEQYF

d_gene: NA
j_gene: TRBJ1-5
v_gene: TRBV10-1
abundance: NA
CDR3nt: TGCGCCAGCAGTGAGACAGGTAGCAATCAGCCCCAGCATTTT
CDR3aa: CASSETGSNQPQHF

d_gene: NA
j_gene: TRBJ1-2
v_gene: TRBV4-1
abundance: NA
CDR3nt: TGCGCCAGCAGCCAAGTGGGGAAAATGGAGCGGGGCTACACCTTC
CDR3aa: CASSQVGKMERGYTF

d_gene: TRBD2
j_gene: TRBJ2-1
v_gene: TRBV5-4
abundance: once
CDR3nt: TGTGCCAGCAGCTTGGCTAGCGGGTATGAGCAGTTCTTC
CDR3aa: CASSLASGYEQFF

d_gene: NA
j_gene: TRBJ2-1
v_gene: TRBV4-1
abundance: once
CDR3nt: TGCGCCAGCAGCTATAGGGGGAACTCCTACAATGAGCAGTTCTTC
CDR3aa: CASSYRGNSYNEQFF

d_gene: NA
j_gene: TRBJ1-1
v_gene: TRBV10-3
abundance: NA
CDR3nt: TGTGCCATAAAACAGGGAGTGGTACGTGCCGAAGCTTTCTTT
CDR3aa: CAIKQGVVRAEAFF

d_gene: NA
j_gene: TRBJ1-5
v_gene: TRBV4-1
abundance: NA
CDR3nt: TGCGCCAGCAGCCAAGATACCGGTCGGCCCCAGCATTTT
CDR3aa: CASSQDTGRPQHF

d_gene: NA
j_gene: TRBJ2-5
v_gene: TRBV10-3
abundance: NA
CDR3nt: TGTGCCATCAGTGAGAGTGGTGAGGAGACCCAGTACTTC
CDR3aa: CAISESGEETQYF

d_gene: NA
j_gene: TRBJ2-5
v_gene: TRBV5-1
abundance: NA
CDR3nt: TGCGCCAGCAGCTTGGGGAAGGGGGAGACCCAGTACTTC
CDR3aa: CASSLGKGETQYF

d_gene: TRBD2
j_gene: TRBJ2-3
v_gene: TRBV7-8
abundance: NA
CDR3nt: TGTGCCAGCAGGTTAGCGGGAGGCACAGTGGCAGATACGCAGTATTTT
CDR3aa: CASRLAGGTVADTQYF

d_gene: TRBD1
j_gene: TRBJ1-2
v_gene: TRBV6-1
abundance: NA
CDR3nt: TGTGCCAGCAGTGAATACAGGGGGCCACTGTATGGCTACACCTTC
CDR3aa: CASSEYRGPLYGYTF

d_gene: NA
j_gene: TRBJ1-1
v_gene: TRBV2
abundance: NA
CDR3nt: TGTGCCAGCAAAGTGAGTCGAGGACAGTTGAACACTGAAGCTTTCTTT
CDR3aa: CASKVSRGQLNTEAFF

d_gene: NA
j_gene: TRBJ1-1
v_gene: TRBV11-2
abundance: once
CDR3nt: TGTGCCAGCAGTCCGACGGTGCGAGGAGCTTTCTTT
CDR3aa: CASSPTVRGAFF

d_gene: NA
j_gene: TRBJ1-1
v_gene: TRBV29-1
abundance: NA
CDR3nt: TGCAGCGTTCTTCTGAGCCTTAACACTGAAGCTTTCTTT
CDR3aa: CSVLLSLNTEAFF

d_gene: NA
j_gene: TRBJ2-3
v_gene: TRBV19
abundance: NA
CDR3nt: TGTGCCAGTACTTCCTCGGATACGCAGTATTTT
CDR3aa: CASTSSDTQYF

d_gene: TRBD2
j_gene: TRBJ2-3
v_gene: TRBV7-7
abundance: NA
CDR3nt: TGTGCTAGCAGCCCAAATAGCGGGAGCTCCCTCGGCGATACGCAGTATTTT
CDR3aa: CASSPNSGSSLGDTQYF

d_gene: TRBD1
j_gene: TRBJ2-2
v_gene: TRBV7-7
abundance: NA
CDR3nt: TGTGCTAGCAGCTTAACAACCGGGACAGGGAACACCGGGGAGCTGTTTTTT
CDR3aa: CASSLTTGTGNTGELFF

d_gene: NA
j_gene: TRBJ2-6
v_gene: TRBV27
abundance: once
CDR3nt: TGTGCCAGCAGTTTATCCAGGGCAACTGGGGCCAACGTCCTGACTTTC
CDR3aa: CASSLSRATGANVLTF

d_gene: TRBD2
j_gene: TRBJ2-3
v_gene: TRBV5-4
abundance: once
CDR3nt: TGTGCCGGATTTAGCGGGACTAAAGATACGCAGTATTTT
CDR3aa: CAGFSGTKDTQYF

d_gene: TRBD1
j_gene: TRBJ1-2
v_gene: TRBV6-1
abundance: NA
CDR3nt: TGTGCCAGCAGAACAGGGGGAGGGGGTGGCTACACCTTC
CDR3aa: CASRTGGGGGYTF

d_gene: TRBD1
j_gene: TRBJ1-5
v_gene: TRBV11-3
abundance: NA
CDR3nt: TGTGCCAGCAGCACATACGGACAGGGTAGCAATCAGCCCCAGCATTTT
CDR3aa: CASSTYGQGSNQPQHF

d_gene: NA
j_gene: TRBJ2-7
v_gene: TRBV7-9
abundance: NA
CDR3nt: TGTGCCAGCAGCTCCCAGGTTTCCGTCAAGCCCTACGAGCAGTACTTC
CDR3aa: CASSSQVSVKPYEQYF

d_gene: TRBD1
j_gene: TRBJ1-2
v_gene: TRBV19
abundance: once
CDR3nt: TGTGCCAGTAGTTATCAGGGGGGCCCTGGCTACACCTTC
CDR3aa: CASSYQGGPGYTF

d_gene: NA
j_gene: TRBJ1-5
v_gene: TRBV15
abundance: NA
CDR3nt: TGTGCCACCAGCGGACAAGGGGGACGGTTCAATCAGCCCCAGCATTTT
CDR3aa: CATSGQGGRFNQPQHF

d_gene: NA
j_gene: TRBJ1-3
v_gene: TRBV5-4
abundance: NA
CDR3nt: TGTGCCAGCAGCTGGGAGAGGCGAAACACCATATATTTT
CDR3aa: CASSWERRNTIYF

d_gene: NA
j_gene: TRBJ1-1
v_gene: TRBV13
abundance: NA
CDR3nt: TGTGCCAGCAGCCGACACGGGGAAGACGCTGAAGCTTTCTTT
CDR3aa: CASSRHGEDAEAFF

d_gene: NA
j_gene: TRBJ1-5
v_gene: TRBV7-8
abundance: NA
CDR3nt: TGTGCCAGCAGCTTAGATCAGAATAGCAATCAGCCCCAGCATTTT
CDR3aa: CASSLDQNSNQPQHF

d_gene: NA
j_gene: TRBJ2-3
v_gene: TRBV2
abundance: NA
CDR3nt: TGTGCCAGCAGTGAGGATAGCCCCACAGATACGCAGTATTTT
CDR3aa: CASSEDSPTDTQYF

d_gene: TRBD1
j_gene: TRBJ2-3
v_gene: TRBV18
abundance: NA
CDR3nt: TGTGCCAGCTCCCCGAATACAGGGGCGTCTAGCACAGATACGCAGTATTTT
CDR3aa: CASSPNTGASSTDTQYF

d_gene: TRBD1
j_gene: TRBJ1-4
v_gene: TRBV6-5
abundance: NA
CDR3nt: TGTGCCAGCAGTACGGGACAGGTTAATAATGAAAAACTGTTTTTT
CDR3aa: CASSTGQVNNEKLFF

d_gene: TRBD1
j_gene: TRBJ2-5
v_gene: TRBV28
abundance: NA
CDR3nt: TGTGCCAGCAGTACTCACGACAGGGGCACTCAAGAGACCCAGTACTTC
CDR3aa: CASSTHDRGTQETQYF

d_gene: TRBD2
j_gene: TRBJ2-7
v_gene: TRBV7-2
abundance: NA
CDR3nt: TGTGCCAGCAGCTTAGGTTGGGGACTAGCGGGAGAAAACTCCTACGAGCAGTACTTC
CDR3aa: CASSLGWGLAGENSYEQYF

d_gene: NA
j_gene: TRBJ1-2
v_gene: TRBV5-4
abundance: NA
CDR3nt: TGTGCCAGCAGCTTGGGGCCGGAGGTATACTATGGCTACACCTTC
CDR3aa: CASSLGPEVYYGYTF

d_gene: NA
j_gene: TRBJ2-1
v_gene: TRBV19
abundance: few
CDR3nt: TGTGCCACACAAACTAGTAATATCAATGAGCAGTTCTTC
CDR3aa: CATQTSNINEQFF

d_gene: NA
j_gene: TRBJ1-1
v_gene: TRBV18
abundance: few
CDR3nt: TGTGCCAGCTCACCTACCACGACAAAAGGTTACGAAGCTTTCTTT
CDR3aa: CASSPTTTKGYEAFF

d_gene: NA
j_gene: TRBJ1-1
v_gene: TRBV6-5
abundance: NA
CDR3nt: TGTGCCAGCAGTTATACGGACACCGTGAACACTGAAGCTTTCTTT
CDR3aa: CASSYTDTVNTEAFF

d_gene: TRBD1
j_gene: TRBJ2-1
v_gene: TRBV9
abundance: NA
CDR3nt: TGTGCCAGCAGCCTCCGGACAGGGTGGGATGAGCAGTTCTTC
CDR3aa: CASSLRTGWDEQFF

d_gene: NA
j_gene: TRBJ1-1
v_gene: TRBV4-1
abundance: NA
CDR3nt: TGCGCCAGCAGCCAAGGAGACAGGTTAAACACTGAAGCTTTCTTT
CDR3aa: CASSQGDRLNTEAFF

d_gene: NA
j_gene: TRBJ1-1
v_gene: TRBV7-8
abundance: NA
CDR3nt: TGTGCCAGCAGCTTAACCAGGGCTCTGAACACTGAAGCTTTCTTT
CDR3aa: CASSLTRALNTEAFF

d_gene: TRBD1
j_gene: TRBJ1-1
v_gene: TRBV10-3
abundance: NA
CDR3nt: TGTGCCATCAGTGATTCCAGGACAGGAACAATGAACACTGAAGCTTTCTTT
CDR3aa: CAISDSRTGTMNTEAFF

d_gene: NA
j_gene: TRBJ1-2
v_gene: TRBV7-9
abundance: NA
CDR3nt: TGTGCCAGCAGCTTAACAGGGTTTTATGGCTACACCTTC
CDR3aa: CASSLTGFYGYTF

d_gene: NA
j_gene: TRBJ1-1
v_gene: TRBV5-5
abundance: NA
CDR3nt: TGTGCCAGCAGCTTGGTCCCAGGGATAAACACTGAAGCTTTCTTT
CDR3aa: CASSLVPGINTEAFF

d_gene: TRBD2
j_gene: TRBJ2-1
v_gene: TRBV27
abundance: NA
CDR3nt: TGTGCCAGCAGTCTCCAGACTAGCGGGAGGGCCTATGAGCAGTTCTTC
CDR3aa: CASSLQTSGRAYEQFF

d_gene: TRBD2
j_gene: TRBJ2-5
v_gene: TRBV5-1
abundance: NA
CDR3nt: TGCGCCAGCAGCTTGGTAGCGGGAAGGGAAGAGACCCAGTACTTC
CDR3aa: CASSLVAGREETQYF

d_gene: TRBD1
j_gene: TRBJ1-2
v_gene: TRBV29-1
abundance: NA
CDR3nt: TGCAGCGTCGAGGGGGCCCCGCCTTATGGCTACACCTTC
CDR3aa: CSVEGAPPYGYTF

d_gene: NA
j_gene: TRBJ2-3
v_gene: TRBV6-1
abundance: NA
CDR3nt: TGTGCCAGCAGTGGAGGGCTGGGAGAGTGGGGCACAGATACGCAGTATTTT
CDR3aa: CASSGGLGEWGTDTQYF

d_gene: NA
j_gene: TRBJ2-1
v_gene: TRBV5-6
abundance: NA
CDR3nt: TGTGCCAGCGGATACAGTCTGCCTGAGCAGTTCTTC
CDR3aa: CASGYSLPEQFF

d_gene: TRBD2
j_gene: TRBJ2-5
v_gene: TRBV4-2
abundance: NA
CDR3nt: TGTGCCAGCAGCCAAGATTGGATAGCGGGACGCTGGGAGACCCAGTACTTC
CDR3aa: CASSQDWIAGRWETQYF

d_gene: NA
j_gene: TRBJ1-1
v_gene: TRBV10-2
abundance: NA
CDR3nt: TGCGCCAGCAGTGACTTGGGAGGCTTTATGAACACTGAAGCTTTCTTT
CDR3aa: CASSDLGGFMNTEAFF

d_gene: TRBD1
j_gene: TRBJ1-5
v_gene: TRBV7-2
abundance: NA
CDR3nt: TGTGCCAGCAGCCTCGGCCCTACAGGACAGGTCTTAGATCAGCCCCAGCATTTT
CDR3aa: CASSLGPTGQVLDQPQHF

d_gene: NA
j_gene: TRBJ2-7
v_gene: TRBV29-1
abundance: NA
CDR3nt: TGCAGCGTCGAGGGACCACAGGGTGGGGAGCAGTACTTC
CDR3aa: CSVEGPQGGEQYF

d_gene: NA
j_gene: TRBJ1-5
v_gene: TRBV2
abundance: NA
CDR3nt: TGTGCCAGCAGTGAGGCCCGGGAGAGAGAACAGCCCCAGCATTTT
CDR3aa: CASSEAREREQPQHF

d_gene: TRBD2
j_gene: TRBJ2-5
v_gene: TRBV27
abundance: NA
CDR3nt: TGTGCCAGCAGTTTATCGGCGGGTAGCGGGCGTCAAGAGACCCAGTACTTC
CDR3aa: CASSLSAGSGRQETQYF

d_gene: NA
j_gene: TRBJ1-2
v_gene: TRBV28
abundance: once
CDR3nt: TGTGCCAGCAGTTTGTCAGGGTTCCAGAGCTATGGCTACACCTTC
CDR3aa: CASSLSGFQSYGYTF

d_gene: TRBD1
j_gene: TRBJ1-1
v_gene: TRBV5-1
abundance: NA
CDR3nt: TGCGCCAGCAGCTTCGGGGACAGGGACCGGGGCACTGAAGCTTTCTTT
CDR3aa: CASSFGDRDRGTEAFF

d_gene: TRBD1
j_gene: TRBJ1-5
v_gene: TRBV4-1
abundance: NA
CDR3nt: TGCGCCAGCAGCCAGTCCGACAGGGCCGGACAGCCCCAGCATTTT
CDR3aa: CASSQSDRAGQPQHF